Presented here are 6 T cell receptor beta chains from one specimen sequenced in a study of blood T cell repertoires in COVID-19. TCRdb's table, derived via immunoSEQ multiplex PCR, lists solely in-frame clones and lacks some. Here the sample spans approximately 390,000 clones, 80% to 90% being singletons. Input material: peripheral blood. The receptors were sampled from a woman aged 55-70 years with COVID-19, enrolled during active disease.

This rearrangement joins TRBV14 to TRBJ2-2, with 10 bases aligning to TRBD2. V trimming: 1 base; J trimming: 3 bases; junction bases outside the gene matches: 8. The CDR3 covers 18 residues. Germline CDR1 SGHDN, CDR2 FVKESK. DNA for the CDR3: TGTGCCAGCAGCCAAGCGATTCTAGCGGGGGCCGACACCGGGGAGCTGTTTTTT. Encoded protein: CASSQAILAGADTGELFF. The full variable domain, in which reference TRBV14 and TRBJ2-2 provide the parts outside the CDR3, is EAGVTQFPSHSVIEKGQTVTLRCDPISGHDNLYWYRRVMGKEIKFLLHFVKESKQDESGMPNNRFLAERTGGTYSTLKVQPAELEDSGVYFCASSQAILAGADTGELFFGEGSRLTVL.

This chain joins TRBV6-6 and TRBJ2-1; 10 positions match TRBD2. Germline CDR1 is MNHNY and CDR2 is SVGAGI (reference sequence). The CDR3 sequence is 16 residues long. Germline trimming cut 8 bases from V and 6 bases from J; bases unmatched to any gene: 13. CDR3 amino acids: CASEARSGGAANEQFF. CDR3 in DNA: TGTGCCAGCGAAGCCAGGAGCGGGGGGGCCGCCAATGAGCAGTTCTTC.

This chain connects TRBV10-2 to TRBJ1-1, with a tentative D call TRBD1 (6 bases). This CDR3 has 13 residues. Trimming stripped 3 bases from V and 1 base from J, with 6 bases between. Per germline, CDR1 WSHSY and CDR2 SAAADI. Written as DNA, the CDR3 is TGCGCCAGCAGTGACAGGGGGAACACTGAAGCTTTCTTT. Protein: CASSDRGNTEAFF.

The CDR3 sequence is CATSRRQGGGNQPQHF. Here the CDR3 DNA reads TGTGCCACCAGCAGACGACAGGGAGGTGGCAATCAGCCCCAGCATTTT. The rearrangement links TRBV15 to TRBJ1-5, with 7 bases lining up with TRBD1. This CDR3 contains 16 residues. The V gene's germline CDR1 is LNHNV and CDR2 YYDKDF (reference sequence). V gave up 2 bases and J gave up 2 bases; unmatched junction bases: 6.

In this sample, this clone turned up once. The V gene is TRBV6-2 or TRBV6-3, the J gene TRBJ1-1, with 8 bases identical to TRBD1. Germline-derived CDR1 and CDR2 are MNHEY and SVGEGT. The CDR3 spans 17 residues. The V segment lost 2 bases and the J segment 0 bases; nucleotides outside the gene matches: 8. As DNA, the CDR3 is TGTGCCAGCAGTTACCCCCACGGACAGGGCTTGAACACTGAAGCTTTCTTT. Encoded protein: CASSYPHGQGLNTEAFF.

With regard to this clone: One end of the junction does not line up with germline, which may come from a read error. V gene TRBV7-7 combines with J gene TRBJ2-3; 8 bases are a match to TRBD1. The CDR3 is 18 amino acids. Germline V gene lookup returns CDR1 SSHAT and CDR2 FNYEAQ (reference sequence). The CDR3 DNA is TGTGCTAGCAGCCCACACCCGCCCACAGGGGGATTAGGAGATACGCAGTATTTT. Protein sequence: CASSPHPPTGGLGDTQYF.